This record covers a single T cell receptor beta chain. Its antigen is as yet unknown. Data came from immunoSEQ multiplex PCR; TCRdb stores just in-frame clones and leaves some out. The table records about 9,800 clones, under 50% of them present only once. These data come from a study of T cells in localized non-small cell lung cancer. After removal of 6 bases from V and 4 bases from J, the junction contained 5 bases not matched to a gene. The CDR3 is made up of 14 amino acids. The germline CDR1 and CDR2 sequences are LNHDA and SQIVND (reference sequence). Study observations and caveats: Uninvolved adjacent lung had the highest recorded T cell clonality, with tumor below it. When the top 100 tumor clones were examined, a median around 61 of them also appeared in the adjacent lung, which was paired and uninvolved.

The TCR sequence derives from a woman aged 40 to 75 with stage I lung adenocarcinoma. This chain connects TRBV19 to TRBJ1-2, with 10 bases aligning to TRBD1. The sequencing used lymph node tissue, collected before any cancer treatment. CDR3 loop: CASRTGGVSYGYTF. CDR3 coding DNA: TGTGCCAGTAGGACAGGGGGCGTCTCCTATGGCTACACCTTC.